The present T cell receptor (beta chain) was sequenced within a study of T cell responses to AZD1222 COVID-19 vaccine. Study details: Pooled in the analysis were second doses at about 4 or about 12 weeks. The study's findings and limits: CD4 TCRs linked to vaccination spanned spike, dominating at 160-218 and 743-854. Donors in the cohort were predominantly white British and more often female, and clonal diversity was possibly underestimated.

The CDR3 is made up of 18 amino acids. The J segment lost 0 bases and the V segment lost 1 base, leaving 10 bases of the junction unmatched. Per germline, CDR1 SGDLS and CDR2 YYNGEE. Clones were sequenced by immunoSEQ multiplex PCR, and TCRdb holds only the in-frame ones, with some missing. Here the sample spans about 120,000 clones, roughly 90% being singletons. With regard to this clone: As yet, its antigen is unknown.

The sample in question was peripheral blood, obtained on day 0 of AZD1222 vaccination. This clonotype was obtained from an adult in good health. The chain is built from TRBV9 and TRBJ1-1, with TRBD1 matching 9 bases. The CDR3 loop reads CASSVNRGLDPMNTEAFF. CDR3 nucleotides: TGTGCCAGCAGCGTAAACAGGGGGCTGGATCCAATGAACACTGAAGCTTTCTTT.